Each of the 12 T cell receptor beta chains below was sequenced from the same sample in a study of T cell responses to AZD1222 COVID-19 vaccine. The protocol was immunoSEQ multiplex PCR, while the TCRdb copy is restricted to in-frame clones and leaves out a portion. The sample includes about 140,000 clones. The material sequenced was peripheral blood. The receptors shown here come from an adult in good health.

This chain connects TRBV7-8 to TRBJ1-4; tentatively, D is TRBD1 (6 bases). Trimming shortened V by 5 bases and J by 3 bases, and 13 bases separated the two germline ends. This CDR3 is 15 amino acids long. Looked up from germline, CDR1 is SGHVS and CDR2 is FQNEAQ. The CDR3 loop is CASSLNRVANEKLFF. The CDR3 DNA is TGTGCCAGCAGCCTAAACAGGGTTGCTAATGAAAAACTGTTTTTT.

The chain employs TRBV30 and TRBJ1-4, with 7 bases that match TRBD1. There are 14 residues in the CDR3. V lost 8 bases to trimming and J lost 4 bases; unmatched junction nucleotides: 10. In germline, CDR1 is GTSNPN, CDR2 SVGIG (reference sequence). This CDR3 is CAGQMTGINEKLFF. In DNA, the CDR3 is TGTGCCGGCCAAATGACAGGGATTAATGAAAAACTGTTTTTT.

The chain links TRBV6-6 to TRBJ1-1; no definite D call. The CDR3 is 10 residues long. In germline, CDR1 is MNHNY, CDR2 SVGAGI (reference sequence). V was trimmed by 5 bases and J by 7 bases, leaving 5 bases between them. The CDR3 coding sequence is TGTGCCAGCAGTCAAGGTGAAGCTTTCTTT. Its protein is CASSQGEAFF.

The CDR3 region has the DNA TGTGCCAGCAGCTTACACCCTACCTCGAGCACTGAAGCTTTCTTT. Protein: CASSLHPTSSTEAFF. This chain joins TRBV7-9 and TRBJ1-1; D unresolved. CDR3 length: 15 residues. Trimming shortened V by 2 bases and J by 4 bases, and 14 bases separated the two germline ends. Germline V gene lookup returns CDR1 SEHNR and CDR2 FQNEAQ (reference sequence).

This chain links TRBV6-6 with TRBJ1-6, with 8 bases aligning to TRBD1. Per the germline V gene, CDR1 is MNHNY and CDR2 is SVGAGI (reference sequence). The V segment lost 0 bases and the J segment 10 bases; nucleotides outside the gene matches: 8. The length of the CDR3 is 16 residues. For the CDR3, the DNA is TGTGCCAGCAGTTACTCCACCGGGACAGGTGGCTCACCCCTCCACTTT. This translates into CASSYSTGTGGSPLHF.

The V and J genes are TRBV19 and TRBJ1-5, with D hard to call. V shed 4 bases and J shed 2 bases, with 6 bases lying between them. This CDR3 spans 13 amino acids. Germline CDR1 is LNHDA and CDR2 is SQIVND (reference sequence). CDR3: CASSNSRNQPQHF. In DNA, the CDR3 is TGTGCCAGTAGTAACAGCCGCAATCAGCCCCAGCATTTT.

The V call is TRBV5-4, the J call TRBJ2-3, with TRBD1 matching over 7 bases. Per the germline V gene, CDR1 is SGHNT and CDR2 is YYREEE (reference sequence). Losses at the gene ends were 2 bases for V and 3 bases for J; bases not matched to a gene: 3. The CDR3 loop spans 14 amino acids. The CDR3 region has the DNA TGTGCCAGCAGCTTCCCGACAGGGACAGATACGCAGTATTTT. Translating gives CASSFPTGTDTQYF.

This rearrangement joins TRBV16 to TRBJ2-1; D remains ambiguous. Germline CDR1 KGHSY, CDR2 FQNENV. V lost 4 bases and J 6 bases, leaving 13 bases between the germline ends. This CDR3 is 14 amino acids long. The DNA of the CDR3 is TGTGCCAGCAGCCGATCGTCTATTGCCAATGAGCAGTTCTTC. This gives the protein CASSRSSIANEQFF.

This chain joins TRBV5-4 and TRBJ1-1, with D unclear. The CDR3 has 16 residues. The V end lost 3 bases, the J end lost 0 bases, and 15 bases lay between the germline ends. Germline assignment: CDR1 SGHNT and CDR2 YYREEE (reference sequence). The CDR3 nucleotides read TGTGCCAGCAGCTCCCTGGGTTGGAGCATGAACACTGAAGCTTTCTTT. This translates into CASSSLGWSMNTEAFF.

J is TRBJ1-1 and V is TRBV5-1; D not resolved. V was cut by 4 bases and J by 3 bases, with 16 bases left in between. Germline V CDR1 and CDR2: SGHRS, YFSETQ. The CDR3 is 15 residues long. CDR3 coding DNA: TGCGCCAGCAGCACTAGCCCCGGCGGTTACACTGAAGCTTTCTTT. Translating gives CASSTSPGGYTEAFF.

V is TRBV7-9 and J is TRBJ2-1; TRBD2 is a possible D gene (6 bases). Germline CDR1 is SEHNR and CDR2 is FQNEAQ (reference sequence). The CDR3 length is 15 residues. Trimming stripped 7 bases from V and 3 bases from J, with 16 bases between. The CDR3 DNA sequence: TGTGCCAGCAAGACGGGCGGGGCGAACTACAATGAGCAGTTCTTC. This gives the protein CASKTGGANYNEQFF.

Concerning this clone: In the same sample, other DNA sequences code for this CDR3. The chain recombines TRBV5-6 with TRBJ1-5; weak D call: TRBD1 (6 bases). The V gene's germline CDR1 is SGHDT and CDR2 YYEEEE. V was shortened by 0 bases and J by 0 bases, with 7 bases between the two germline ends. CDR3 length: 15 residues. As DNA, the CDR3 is TGTGCCAGCAGCTTGGCAGGGGATAGCAATCAGCCCCAGCATTTT. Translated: CASSLAGDSNQPQHF.